This T cell receptor (beta chain) originates from a study of vaccination effects on CD4 cells after COVID-19. Looking at the study overall: Post-vaccine specimens arrived a median 72 days past the second dose. Peptides at around 10 ug/ml and IL-2 at approximately 9.1 IU/ml were added to 2 million or so PBMC per well. Study-level findings and limits: Late after vaccination, infection- and vaccine-induced clones showed marked clonal contraction.

The data were produced by immunoSEQ multiplex PCR, yet TCRdb's version contains in-frame clones alone and is incomplete. The data contain around 66,000 clones, around two thirds of them singletons. This clone was counted between two and nine times. Its specificity is unknown. After around nine days in culture, the CD4+ T cells were isolated. Two-dose BNT162b2 or mRNA-1273 vaccination was given to participants. Half the medium was swapped for IL-2 medium on days 3 and 7. The sequence was obtained from a human donor who received a COVID-19 vaccine. Material: CD4+ T cells from PBMCs cultured without peptide, obtained after COVID-19 vaccination.

CDR3 region: CASTPIVIEETQYF. The CDR3 nucleotides are TGTGCCAGCACCCCTATTGTTATCGAAGAGACCCAGTACTTC. The chain combines TRBV6-5 with TRBJ2-5, with D unresolved. This CDR3 is 14 amino acids long. Germline lookup yields CDR1 MNHEY and CDR2 SVGAGI. V was trimmed by 7 bases and J by 3 bases, leaving 15 bases between them.